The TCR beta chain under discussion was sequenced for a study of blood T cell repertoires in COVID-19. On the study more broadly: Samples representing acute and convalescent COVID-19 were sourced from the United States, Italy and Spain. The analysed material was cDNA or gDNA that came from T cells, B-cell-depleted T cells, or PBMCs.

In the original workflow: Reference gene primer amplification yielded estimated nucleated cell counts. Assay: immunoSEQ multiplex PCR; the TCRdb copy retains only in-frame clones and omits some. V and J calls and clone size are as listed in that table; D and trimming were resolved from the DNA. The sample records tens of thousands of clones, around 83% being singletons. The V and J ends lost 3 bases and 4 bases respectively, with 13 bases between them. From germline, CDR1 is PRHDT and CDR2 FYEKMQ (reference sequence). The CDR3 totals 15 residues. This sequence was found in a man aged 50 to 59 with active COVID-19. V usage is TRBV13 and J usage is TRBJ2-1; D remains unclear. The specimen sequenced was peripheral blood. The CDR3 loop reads CASSFQNHPYNEQFF. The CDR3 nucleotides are TGTGCCAGCAGCTTCCAGAACCACCCGTACAATGAGCAGTTCTTC. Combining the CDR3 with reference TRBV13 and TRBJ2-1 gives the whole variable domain AAGVIQSPRHLIKEKRETATLKCYPIPRHDTVYWYQQGPGQDPQFLISFYEKMQSDKGSIPDRFSAQQFSDYHSELNMSSLELGDSALYFCASSFQNHPYNEQFFGPGTRLTVL.